The sequence of this T cell receptor beta chain was determined in a study of cytomegalovirus exposure and HLA in healthy donors. Study observations and caveats: The classifier reportedly diagnosed cytomegalovirus status with high specificity and sensitivity. Previously analyzed data showed that most TCR beta V segments were productive at a frequency of about 90% or about 30%.

V gave up 3 bases and J gave up 5 bases, with 17 bases separating them. The CDR3 contains 16 residues. Germline V CDR1 and CDR2: GTSNPN, SVGIG (reference sequence). Worth noting for this clone: Antigen unknown.

Primers included in the PCR were 60 Vbeta and 13 Jbeta primers. Profiled with immunoSEQ multiplex PCR; TCRdb holds only in-frame clones, not every one. The sample has roughly 110,000 clones; less than 85% are singletons. This TCR derives from a woman in her thirties or forties in good health and CMV-seropositive. Specimen: PBMCs. The V gene is TRBV30, the J gene TRBJ2-6; tentative D call: TRBD1 (5 bases). This CDR3 is CAWRTSGQPRANVLTF. The CDR3, as DNA: TGTGCCTGGAGGACCTCCGGACAACCCCGGGCCAACGTCCTGACTTTC.